The following is a T cell receptor beta chain sequence with its context. The specificity of this receptor is unknown. No base quality information exists; no much larger clone differs at one position. The multiplex PCR used 52 forward TRBV primers and 13 reverse TRBJ primers, with assay-based and computational corrections for amplification bias. Rearranged TRB loci were amplified from genomic DNA by multiplex PCR within the immunoSEQ assay. An Illumina HiSeq platform was used to sequence the TRB amplicons. The original pipeline was this. Custom algorithms error-filtered the raw sequences and aligned the raw sequences to reference gene sequences, after which the immunoSEQ online tools were used for analysis. Productive and nonproductive TRB rearrangement frequencies were evaluated among both unique and total sequences. For TRB CDR3 positions 6 and 7, hydrophobicity together with amino acid composition served as the basis for assessing self-reactivity potential. For group comparisons, t tests, Mann-Whitney tests or two-way ANOVA were performed in Prism software. Not all clones reach the TCRdb copy of this immuneACCESS table, which keeps in-frame sequences only. Checked studies attribute under half of the gap to unresolved V genes and leave the rest unexplained. The V and J calls and the clone size are those of that table, but D and trimming were determined from the DNA. Recorded for this sample are about 23,000 clones; 70% to 90% of them occurred a single time. Roughly 1.3% of the sample lies in the top ten.

The sample belongs to a study of regulatory T cells listed by TCRdb under 2018. About the study as a whole: Between CD3G-deficient patients and healthy controls, the study compared T-cell receptor beta repertoires in sorted regulatory T cells, conventional CD4+ T cells and CD8+ T cells.

All CD3G-deficient patients had evidence of autoimmunity, which was more severe in two of the patients. Patients ranged from 2 to 39 years of age at testing and had reduced naive and increased memory CD4+ and CD8+ T-cell proportions. CD4+ cells were FACS-sorted into CD25-high CD127-low regulatory T cells and CD25-low CD127-high conventional CD4+ T cells. Roughly six individuals with CD3G deficiency were included in the patient group. Patient samples and clinical data came from an international physician network spanning the United States, Europe and Asia. Peripheral blood mononuclear cells were isolated by Ficoll density separation. The CDR3 has 16 amino acids, counting the end cysteine and phenylalanine. Only CDR3 DNA remains: 48 bases, in frame from the first base. V is reduced by 3 bases and J by 3 bases, leaving a spacing of 18 bases between them. The CDR1 and CDR2 encoded by the germline V gene are MDHEN and SYDVKM.

On the study overall, not on this receptor specifically: Patient repertoires showed restricted unique TRB V-J pairs and skewed V and J gene usage, most marked in regulatory T cells. Hydrophobic residues at CDR3 positions 6 and 7 were enriched in conventional CD4+ T cells from CD3G-deficient patients, suggesting more self-reactive specificities.

The TCR sequence derives from a child under 18 with CD3G deficiency. Recombination joined TRBV28 with TRBJ2-7; the D gene cannot be resolved beyond TRBD1 or TRBD2, each matching 5 bases. Sequencing used conventional CD4+ T cells sorted from blood. CDR3 loop: CASSFRLGRGHYEQYF. The nucleotide sequence is TGTGCCAGCAGTTTCCGGTTGGGACGTGGGCACTACGAGCAGTACTTC.